This T cell receptor (beta chain) came from a study of cytotoxic CD8 clonotypes in ibrutinib-treated CLL. On the study more broadly: Included were approximately 10 relapsed/refractory and some 15 treatment-naive patients, of whom around 17 were IGHV unmutated.

Of note for this clone: Its target is not known.

Assay used: immunoSEQ multiplex PCR; TCRdb lists only in-frame clones, some missing. This table holds about 300,000 clones, 76% found once. Study findings and constraints: An increase in clonality occurred at ibrutinib response, followed by a return toward baseline at progression.

Germline V gene lookup returns CDR1 SQVTM and CDR2 ANQGSEA. This CDR3 is built from 15 residues. Trimming took 3 bases from V and 0 from J, leaving 12 bases between them. This chain joins TRBV29-1 and TRBJ2-1; D is possibly TRBD1 or TRBD2 (5 bases each). This clonotype was sampled from a human donor with chronic lymphocytic leukemia. Here the sequenced sample was PBMCs, taken at disease progression, from a patient treated with ibrutinib. Here the CDR3 reads CSVEGRLHSYNEQFF. CDR3 nucleotide sequence: TGCAGCGTTGAGGGACGGCTACACTCCTACAATGAGCAGTTCTTC.